A selection of T cell receptor beta chains follows, all from one sample in a study of identical twins. TCRdb analysed the 5' RACE reads with MiXCR anew, one entry per CDR3 protein. Altogether approximately 890,000 distinct CDR3 sequences are present, over 9% being singletons, with the ten largest covering 1.5% to 2%. A further study also used this sample, focusing on yellow fever vaccine responses in identical twins.

The sequenced material came from PBMCs. The receptors here all came from a young woman in good health. The CDR3 runs from the conserved cysteine through the conserved F or W. The D gene is left open where the match is weak. Part of the rows lack a size; the others show once, few, many or a class for expanded clones.

cdr3_length	j_call	d_call	v_call	clone_size	cdr3_aa	cdr3_nt
16	TRBJ2-5	-	TRBV7-9	few	CASSPTPGRVSETQYF	TGTGCCAGCAGCCCCACCCCCGGGAGAGTCTCTGAGACCCAGTACTTC
15	TRBJ2-7	TRBD1	TRBV7-9	-	CASSPPGQSSYEQYF	TGTGCCAGCAGCCCCCCGGGACAGAGCTCCTACGAGCAGTACTTC
15	TRBJ1-1	-	TRBV12-3/TRBV12-4	-	CASSSSGHLNTEAFF	-
14	TRBJ2-2	TRBD2	TRBV10-2	few	CATRTSGGTGELFF	TGCGCCACCCGGACTAGCGGGGGCACCGGGGAGCTGTTTTTT
14	TRBJ2-2	TRBD2	TRBV2	many	CASSPGGGAGELFF	TGTGCCAGCAGTCCGGGGGGAGGGGCCGGGGAGCTGTTTTTT
18	TRBJ2-3	TRBD2	TRBV5-1	few	CASSFGASGSQSTDTQYF	TGCGCCAGCAGCTTCGGGGCTAGCGGGAGCCAATCCACAGATACGCAGTATTTT
18	TRBJ2-1	-	TRBV6-5	-	CASSYGGTAQVLGNEQFF	TGTGCCAGCAGTTACGGAGGGACCGCGCAGGTACTGGGGAATGAGCAGTTCTTC
13	TRBJ2-1	-	TRBV12-3/TRBV12-4	many	CASSWRDTLEQFF	TGTGCCAGCAGTTGGCGGGACACCCTGGAGCAGTTCTTC
14	TRBJ2-3	-	TRBV12-3/TRBV12-4	few	CATKGGQGTDTQYF	TGTGCCACCAAGGGGGGGCAGGGAACAGATACGCAGTATTTT
14	TRBJ2-7	TRBD1	TRBV4-1	-	CASSQVQGAREQYF	TGCGCCAGCAGCCAAGTGCAGGGGGCGCGTGAGCAGTACTTC
13	TRBJ1-5	TRBD1	TRBV2	-	CASLGQGNQPQHF	TGTGCCAGTTTAGGACAGGGCAATCAGCCCCAGCATTTT
13	TRBJ1-1	-	TRBV20-1	-	CSAFGALNTEAFF	TGCAGTGCCTTCGGGGCCTTGAACACTGAAGCTTTCTTT
14	TRBJ1-6	-	TRBV4-1	-	CASSQATAGQIIHF	TGCGCCAGCAGCCAAGCTACCGCCGGACAGATCATCCACTTT
13	TRBJ2-3	-	TRBV5-1	-	CASSLVPFDTQYF	TGCGCCAGCAGCTTGGTTCCTTTTGATACGCAGTATTTT
16	TRBJ1-4	TRBD1	TRBV12-3/TRBV12-4	-	CASSPRQGSTNEKLFF	TGTGCCAGCAGTCCCAGACAGGGATCAACTAATGAAAAACTGTTTTTT
14	TRBJ2-3	-	TRBV18	-	CASSPERATDTQYF	TGTGCCAGCTCACCGGAGAGAGCGACAGATACGCAGTATTTT
17	TRBJ2-1	TRBD2	TRBV19	-	CASQLAGGPPSYNEQFF	TGTGCCAGTCAACTAGCGGGAGGGCCCCCCTCTTACAATGAGCAGTTCTTC
15	TRBJ1-5	-	TRBV12-3/TRBV12-4	few	CASSLKGTGNQPQHF	TGTGCCAGCAGTTTAAAGGGGACGGGCAATCAGCCCCAGCATTTT
16	TRBJ2-1	-	TRBV6-1	many	CASSPPLLSSYNEQFF	TGTGCCAGCAGTCCACCTCTACTTTCCTCCTACAATGAGCAGTTCTTC
17	TRBJ2-1	TRBD2	TRBV11-2	few	CASSLVWSGVIYNEQFF	TGTGCCAGCAGCTTAGTTTGGAGCGGGGTAATCTACAATGAGCAGTTCTTC